These T cell receptor beta chains were read from a single sample in a study of T cells in Graves' hyperthyroidism and ophthalmopathy. TCRdb called the multiplex PCR reads again in MiXCR, with one record for every CDR3 protein. The sample lists about 340,000 distinct CDR3 sequences, around 20% occurring once. The sequencing input was blood. These receptor sequences come from a woman between 45 and 60 years old with Graves' hyperthyroidism. Both conserved end residues are part of each CDR3. The D gene is left open where the match is weak. Clone size, where shown, is once, few, many, or a class for clones that have expanded.

few NA TRBJ2-2 TRBV20-1 TGCAGTGCTAGGACAACAGGGAACGGGGAGCTGTTTTTT CSARTTGNGELFF
many TRBD1 TRBJ2-3 TRBV11-3 TGTGCCAGCAGCTTAGATCTCGGACAGGGCGGCACAGATACGCAGTATTTT CASSLDLGQGGTDTQYF
many NA TRBJ2-3 TRBV20-1 TGCAGTGCTAGTAGAACCGTCACAGATACGCAGTATTTT CSASRTVTDTQYF
few NA TRBJ1-1 TRBV10-2 TGCGCCAGCAGTGAGATCGGGAACACTGAAGCTTTCTTT CASSEIGNTEAFF
NA NA TRBJ2-7 TRBV7-9 TGTGCCAGCGTTGCAGAGACCTACGAGCAGTACTTC CASVAETYEQYF
many NA TRBJ2-2 TRBV12-5 TGTGCTAGTGGCCTGGGCCCAGAGGCGACCACCGGGGAGCTGTTTTTT CASGLGPEATTGELFF
NA TRBD2 TRBJ2-3 TRBV7-7 TGTGCTAGCAGCGGGGATCGGGGAGATACGCAGTATTTT CASSGDRGDTQYF
many NA TRBJ1-6 TRBV27 TGTGCCAGCAGCATAGAAGTTAATTCACCCCTCCACTTT CASSIEVNSPLHF
many NA TRBJ1-1 TRBV30 TGTGCCTGGAGACGGGACACTCGAAACACTGAAGCTTTCTTT CAWRRDTRNTEAFF
NA NA TRBJ2-2 TRBV12-5 TGTGCTAGTGGTTTGGTGGTCCAGGGCACCGGGGAGCTGTTTTTT CASGLVVQGTGELFF
NA TRBD2 TRBJ2-3 TRBV7-9 TGTGCCAGCAGATTGGGACTAGCGGGAGCTAGCACAGATACGCAGTATTTT CASRLGLAGASTDTQYF
NA NA TRBJ2-1 TRBV7-3 TGTGCCAGCAGCTTAAGTGGGGGCCATGAGCAGTTCTTC CASSLSGGHEQFF
NA TRBD2 TRBJ2-3 TRBV2 TGTGCCAGCAGCGGGACTAGCGGGAGGGATACGCAGTATTTT CASSGTSGRDTQYF
many TRBD2 TRBJ2-7 TRBV27 TGTGCCAGCAGCCCCCGGGGGGGATTTCCTACGAGTTTAAAGCAGTACTTC CASSPRGGFPTSLKQYF
many NA TRBJ1-5 TRBV5-5 TGTGCCAGCAGCGAACGGGACACCAATCAGCCCCAGCATTTT CASSERDTNQPQHF
many NA TRBJ1-1 TRBV30 TGTGCCTGGAGACGAGTGAGAACTGAAGCTTTCTTT CAWRRVRTEAFF
few NA TRBJ1-1 TRBV25-1 TGTGCCAGCACAGGAGACGCGAACACTGAAGCTTTCTTT CASTGDANTEAFF
many TRBD1 TRBJ2-7 TRBV3-1 TGTGCCAGCAGCCAAGAAGGACAGGGAAAAAGCGAGCAGTACTTC CASSQEGQGKSEQYF
NA NA TRBJ2-6 TRBV19 TGTGCCAGTAGTATGGAGGGAACTGGGGCCAACGTCCTGACTTTC CASSMEGTGANVLTF
NA NA TRBJ1-5 TRBV28 TGTGCCAGCAGTCAACCTGACAGGAGAAATCAGCCCCAGCATTTT CASSQPDRRNQPQHF
many TRBD1 TRBJ2-3 TRBV5-6 TGTGCCAGCAGCTCGAGGACAGGGGTCACAGATACGCAGTATTTT CASSSRTGVTDTQYF
NA NA TRBJ2-7 TRBV20-1 TGCAGTGCTAGAGTACCGGGGGCCTACGAGCAGTACTTC CSARVPGAYEQYF
many NA TRBJ1-2 TRBV4-1 TGCGCCAGCAGCCCCCCCCGGGCGGAAATCTATGGCTACACCTTC CASSPPRAEIYGYTF
few NA TRBJ2-3 TRBV5-4 TGTGCCAGCAGCTTGGGGTCTGGAGGAGATACGCAGTATTTT CASSLGSGGDTQYF
many NA TRBJ2-7 TRBV2 TGTGCCAGCAATGTCAACAGGGTGATCTACGAGCAGTACTTC CASNVNRVIYEQYF
few NA TRBJ1-5 TRBV6-5 TGTGCCAGCAGTTACCCCCATAGCAATCAGCCCCAGCATTTT CASSYPHSNQPQHF
NA TRBD1 TRBJ2-4 TRBV5-6 TGTGCCAGCAGCTTGGGGGGGACAGGGGAGGACATTCAGTACTTC CASSLGGTGEDIQYF
many TRBD2 TRBJ2-7 TRBV4-1 TGCGCCAGCAGCCTAACTAGCGGACAAACCTACGAGCAGTACTTC CASSLTSGQTYEQYF
NA NA TRBJ2-3 TRBV10-1 TGCGCCAGCAGTGAGTCGGGAGATACGCAGTATTTT CASSESGDTQYF
NA NA TRBJ2-3 TRBV6-2/TRBV6-3 TGTGCCAGCAGTTACCAAGGGAATCGGCAAGATACGCAGTATTTT CASSYQGNRQDTQYF
NA NA TRBJ2-5 TRBV29-1 TGCAGCGTTGAACCAGTACGAGAAGAGACCCAGTACTTC CSVEPVREETQYF
NA TRBD1 TRBJ1-1 TRBV28 TGTGCCACCCTGACAGGGTGGGGGGAAGCTTTCTTT CATLTGWGEAFF
many NA TRBJ1-2 TRBV12-3/TRBV12-4 TGTGCCAGCAGCCGGAGGGACTATGGCTACACCTTC CASSRRDYGYTF
many NA TRBJ2-3 TRBV6-1 TGTGCCAGCAGTGAAGCAGGGGCAGATACGCAGTATTTT CASSEAGADTQYF
few NA TRBJ1-5 TRBV19 TGTGCCAGTAGTATAACAGGTGGTGGCAATCAGCCCCAGCATTTT CASSITGGGNQPQHF
many NA TRBJ1-2 TRBV11-2 TGTGCCAGCAGCGCAAACTATGGCTACACCTTC CASSANYGYTF
many TRBD1 TRBJ2-1 TRBV20-1 TGCAGTGCTTTCTACAGGGGGCGGGACAATGAGCAGTTCTTC CSAFYRGRDNEQFF
NA NA TRBJ2-7 TRBV7-9 TGTGCCAGCAGCTTAGGAATGGGACGCAAGCCCTACGAGCAGTACTTC CASSLGMGRKPYEQYF
many NA TRBJ1-1 TRBV28 TGTGCCAGCAGAGCCAGGGGAGAGATGAACACTGAAGCTTTCTTT CASRARGEMNTEAFF
NA TRBD1 TRBJ1-1 TRBV5-1 TGCGCCAGTTTTACAGGGGGCGGCGGTGAAGCTTTCTTT CASFTGGGGEAFF
few NA TRBJ1-2 TRBV20-1 TGCAGTGCTCTTGGGGCTAGGTCAGGAAACTATGGCTACACCTTC CSALGARSGNYGYTF
many NA TRBJ2-1 TRBV28 TGTGCCAGCAGTCACTTTCAGGCCGACTATATCAAGTTCTTC CASSHFQADYIKFF
many NA TRBJ1-1 TRBV24-1 TGTGCCACCAGTGATCAGACAGTCCAGGGGGCTTTCTTT CATSDQTVQGAFF
many NA TRBJ2-5 TRBV10-3 TGTGCCATCAGTGCCGGGACTCTCCAAGAGACCCAGTACTTC CAISAGTLQETQYF
NA NA TRBJ2-1 TRBV19 TGTGCCAGTAGCCCGGCCTCCTTGGGTGAGCAGTTCTTC CASSPASLGEQFF
few NA TRBJ2-7 TRBV6-1 TGTGCCAGCAGCCGGGACGGGGGTACCTACGAGCAGTACTTC CASSRDGGTYEQYF
few NA TRBJ2-1 TRBV4-1 TGCGCCAGCAGCCAAGGGTCGGAGGGCCTATCAGTGGTGCAGTTCTTC CASSQGSEGLSVVQFF
once TRBD1 TRBJ1-4 TRBV6-2/TRBV6-3 TGTGCCAGCAGTGACCAGACAGGGGCAAGGGAAAAACTGTTTTTT CASSDQTGAREKLFF
many TRBD1 TRBJ1-3 TRBV11-2 TGTGCCAGCAGCCGGACAGGGCTGAACACCATATATTTT CASSRTGLNTIYF
NA NA TRBJ1-5 TRBV7-9 TGTGCCAGCAGCTTAGGGTCCCCGAGCAATCAGCCCCAGCATTTT CASSLGSPSNQPQHF